A single sample is the source of the 12 T cell receptor beta chains below, sequenced in a study of shared clonotypes between healthy human individuals. Profiling relied on immunoSEQ multiplex PCR, and the TCRdb table lists in-frame clones only, not all of them. The table lists approximately 400,000 clones, roughly 96% of them singletons. The sample taken for sequencing was memory CD8+ T cells sorted from blood. Subset defined: CD45RO+ cells pooled with CCR7-negative TemRA cells. Every receptor here comes from a young man in good health.

The V gene is TRBV7-8, the J gene TRBJ2-5; D not resolved. Trimming took off 2 bases at V and 1 base at J, with 14 bases between the two ends. Germline V gene data show CDR1 as SGHVS and CDR2 as FQNEAQ. CDR3 size: 16 residues. The chain's CDR3 is CASSLSWREIQETQYF. The CDR3 region has the DNA TGTGCCAGCAGCTTAAGCTGGAGAGAGATCCAAGAGACCCAGTACTTC.

The rearrangement links TRBV5-4 to TRBJ2-1; TRBD2 matches at 13 bases. CDR3 length: 18 residues. Looked up from germline, CDR1 is SGHNT and CDR2 is YYREEE (reference sequence). The ends lost 4 bases at V and 2 bases at J; junction bases unmatched: 9. The CDR3 DNA is TGTGCCAGCAGCCCTGGGACTAGCGGGATAAGGGCCTACAATGAGCAGTTCTTC. Protein: CASSPGTSGIRAYNEQFF.

The V call is TRBV11-2, the J call TRBJ2-3; 10 nucleotides line up with TRBD2. This CDR3 region has 16 residues. V was clipped by 2 bases and J by 3 bases; unmatched bases: 5. Germline V CDR1 and CDR2: SGHAT, FQNNGV. CDR3 protein: CASSLQAGGGTDTQYF. CDR3 sequence (DNA): TGTGCCAGCAGCTTACAAGCGGGAGGGGGTACAGATACGCAGTATTTT.

The CDR3 nucleotides are TGTGCCAGTTCCCCGGACGGGAGTAGGTACGAGCAGTACTTC. Its translation: CASSPDGSRYEQYF. This chain links TRBV6-5 with TRBJ2-7; TRBD2 might be the D (6 bases). The V and J ends lost 9 bases and 4 bases respectively, with 19 bases between them. The germline gives CDR1 MNHEY, CDR2 SVGAGI. CDR3 size: 14 residues.

The rearrangement uses TRBV2 and TRBJ1-1; the match to TRBD1 covers 7 bases. The CDR3 extends over 14 amino acids. J was trimmed by 4 bases and V by 6 bases; bases with no gene match: 8. Germline V gene sequence: CDR1 SNHLY, CDR2 FYNNEI. The CDR3 DNA follows: TGTGCCAGCAGGACGACAGGGCAGGGCACTGAAGCTTTCTTT. It specifies CASRTTGQGTEAFF. The whole variable domain, remainder taken from reference TRBV2 and TRBJ1-1, is EPEVTQTPSHQVTQMGQEVILRCVPISNHLYFYWYRQILGQKVEFLVSFYNNEISEKSEIFDDQFSVERPDGSNFTLKIRSTKLEDSAMYFCASRTTGQGTEAFFGQGTRLTVV.

This rearrangement joins TRBV5-1 to TRBJ2-5; tentatively, D is TRBD1 or TRBD2 (6 bases each). The CDR3 extends over 18 amino acids. In germline, CDR1 is SGHRS, CDR2 YFSETQ. The V gene lost 3 bases and the J gene lost 2 bases, with 23 bases spanning the gap. CDR3 loop: CASSSPGPRGRWQETQYF. Here the CDR3 DNA reads TGCGCCAGCAGCTCCCCAGGGCCTCGGGGGCGTTGGCAAGAGACCCAGTACTTC.

The rearrangement joins TRBV5-5 to TRBJ1-1; weak D call: TRBD1 (6 bases). Germline CDR1 is SGHKS and CDR2 is YYEKEE (reference sequence). V was cut by 6 bases and J by 0 bases, with 24 bases left in between. CDR3 length: 18 residues. The CDR3 DNA follows: TGTGCCAGCACCAAATCGGCCGGACAGAAATTCTTGAACACTGAAGCTTTCTTT. It is translated as CASTKSAGQKFLNTEAFF.

This chain links TRBV2 with TRBJ2-1; 7 positions agree with TRBD1. The CDR3 sequence is 14 residues long. Germline CDR1 and CDR2: SNHLY and FYNNEI. The trim removed 7 bases at V and 3 bases at J, leaving 6 bases unmatched. The CDR3 region is CASNNRGGYNEQFF. The CDR3, as DNA: TGTGCCAGCAATAACAGGGGCGGCTACAATGAGCAGTTCTTC.

The rearrangement uses TRBV5-1 and TRBJ2-7, with 8 nucleotides matching TRBD2. J was trimmed by 2 bases and V by 1 base; bases with no gene match: 8. This CDR3 is 16 amino acids long. Germline assignment: CDR1 SGHRS and CDR2 YFSETQ. DNA of the CDR3: TGCGCCAGCAGCTTGACCAAGACTAGCGCTACCTACGAGCAGTACTTC. Translation: CASSLTKTSATYEQYF. Together with reference TRBV5-1 and TRBJ2-7, the CDR3 gives the full variable domain: KAGVTQTPRYLIKTRGQQVTLSCSPISGHRSVSWYQQTPGQGLQFLFEYFSETQRNKGNFPGRFSGRQFSNSRSEMNVSTLELGDSALYLCASSLTKTSATYEQYFGPGTRLTVT.

The V and J genes are TRBV30 and TRBJ2-1; 8 nucleotides match TRBD2. V lost 7 bases to trimming and J lost 8 bases; unmatched junction nucleotides: 7. CDR3 length: 12 residues. CDR1 and CDR2 (germline): GTSNPN, SVGIG (reference sequence). CDR3 bases: TGTGCCTCCTCGGGAGGGGGGGATGAGCAGTTCTTC. Its protein product is CASSGGGDEQFF.

The CDR3 protein is CAIAGAKNIQYF. Here the CDR3 DNA reads TGTGCCATCGCGGGAGCCAAAAACATTCAGTACTTC. The genes are TRBV10-3 and TRBJ2-4; a possible D gene is TRBD2 (5 bases). The CDR3 contains 12 residues. CDR1 ENHRY and CDR2 SYGVKD come from the germline V gene. V was clipped by 8 bases and J by 0 bases, with 5 bases between them.

The rearrangement links TRBV5-8 to TRBJ1-2; the D gene is possibly TRBD1 (6 bases). The CDR3 extends over 13 amino acids. Germline V CDR1 and CDR2: SGHTS, YDEGEE. Trimming shortened V by 2 bases and J by 8 bases, and 13 bases separated the two germline ends. As DNA, the CDR3 is TGTGCCAGCAGCTTTGGGACATTCAACGGCTACACCTTC. This codes for CASSFGTFNGYTF.